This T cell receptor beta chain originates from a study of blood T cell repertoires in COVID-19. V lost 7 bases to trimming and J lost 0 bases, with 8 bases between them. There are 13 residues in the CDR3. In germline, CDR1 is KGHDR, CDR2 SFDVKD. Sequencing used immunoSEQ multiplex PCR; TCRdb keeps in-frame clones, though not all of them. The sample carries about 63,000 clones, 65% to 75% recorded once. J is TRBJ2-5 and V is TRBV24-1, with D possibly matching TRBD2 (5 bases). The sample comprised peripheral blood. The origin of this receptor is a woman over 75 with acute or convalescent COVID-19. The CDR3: CATRRGNQETQYF. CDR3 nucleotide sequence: TGTGCCACCAGGCGAGGGAACCAAGAGACCCAGTACTTC.